This TCR beta chain was sequenced during a study of PD-L1 blockade in urothelial cancer. Turning to the study itself: Atezolizumab 1,200 mg was given intravenously every 3 weeks, starting 2014.

Profiled with immunoSEQ multiplex PCR; TCRdb holds only in-frame clones, not every one. Here the sample spans around 30,000 clones, around 75% being singletons. The sample consisted of PBMCs, taken around atezolizumab (anti-PD-L1) treatment. This TCR came from a man aged 50-60 years with urothelial cancer.

CDR3 residues: CASSLEGVEAFF. The CDR3 DNA sequence: TGCGCCAGCAGCTTGGAGGGGGTGGAAGCTTTCTTT. The chain links TRBV5-1 to TRBJ1-1; a weak D match, TRBD1 (6 bases). The CDR3 contains 12 residues. Germline loops: CDR1 SGHRS, CDR2 YFSETQ. Trimming shortened V by 0 bases and J by 8 bases, and 8 bases separated the two germline ends.